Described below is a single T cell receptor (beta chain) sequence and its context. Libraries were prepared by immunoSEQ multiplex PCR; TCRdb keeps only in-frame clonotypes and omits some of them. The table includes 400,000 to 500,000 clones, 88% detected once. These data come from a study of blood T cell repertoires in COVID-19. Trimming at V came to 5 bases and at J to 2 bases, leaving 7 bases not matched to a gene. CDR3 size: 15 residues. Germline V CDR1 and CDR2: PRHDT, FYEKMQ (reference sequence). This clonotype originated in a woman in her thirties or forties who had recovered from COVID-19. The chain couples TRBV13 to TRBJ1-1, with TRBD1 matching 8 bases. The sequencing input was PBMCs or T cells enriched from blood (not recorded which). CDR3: CASSRRTGLNTEAFF. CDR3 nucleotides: TGTGCCAGCAGCCGACGGACAGGGCTCAACACTGAAGCTTTCTTT.